These 25 T cell receptor beta chains share one sample of origin, sequenced in a study of shared clonotypes between healthy human individuals. Profiling relied on immunoSEQ multiplex PCR, and the TCRdb table lists in-frame clones only, not all of them. The sample lists about 1,500,000 clones; roughly 95% were seen once. Sequenced: naive CD4+ T cells sorted from blood. Described subset: CD45RA+ positively selected. These receptors were obtained from a man aged 30 to 39 in good health.

The rearrangement links TRBV5-5 to TRBJ2-5; perhaps TRBD2 as D (5 bases). Germline V CDR1 and CDR2: SGHKS, YYEKEE (reference sequence). V gave up 3 bases and J gave up 2 bases, with 17 bases separating them. CDR3 size: 16 residues. Written as DNA, the CDR3 is TGTGCCAGCAGCTGGCGTGGTGAGGGATTACAAGAGACCCAGTACTTC. This codes for CASSWRGEGLQETQYF.

A note on this clone: This specimen includes other DNA sequences encoding the same CDR3. The chain couples TRBV6-1 to TRBJ1-1; D is unclear. The length of the CDR3 is 13 residues. CDR1 and CDR2 (germline): MNHNS, SASEGT. Trimming left V 2 bases short and J 1 base short, with 5 bases between. The CDR3 DNA reads TGTGCCAGCAGTGAAATTGGGAACACTGAAGCTTTCTTT. It translates to CASSEIGNTEAFF.

In regard to this clone: Other DNA sequences in the sample encode the same CDR3. This sequence joins TRBV11-2 and TRBJ2-7; 7 bases are a match to TRBD1. This CDR3 region has 13 residues. Germline V gene data show CDR1 as SGHAT and CDR2 as FQNNGV. The junction had 1 base not matched to a gene; V was cut back by 3 bases and J by 2 bases. DNA of the CDR3: TGTGCCAGCAGCTTGGACAGGACCTACGAGCAGTACTTC. Encoded protein: CASSLDRTYEQYF.

With respect to this clone: Its ends do not fully match the called genes, so a read error is possible. The V gene is TRBV9, the J gene TRBJ2-2, with D perhaps given as TRBD1 or TRBD2 (5 bases each). The CDR3 loop spans 13 amino acids. The germline CDR1 and CDR2 sequences are SGDLS and YYNGEE. The CDR3: CASSEGFYGGLFF. CDR3 nucleotides: TGTGCCAGCAGCGAGGGGTTTTATGGGGGGCTGTTTTTT. The complete variable domain, with remaining parts taken from reference TRBV9 and TRBJ2-2, reads DSGVTQTPKHLITATGQRVTLRCSPRSGDLSVYWYQQSLDQGLQFLIQYYNGEERAKGNILERFSAQQFPDLHSELNLSSLELGDSALYFCASSEGFYGGLFFGEGSRLTVL.

The J gene is TRBJ2-1, the V gene TRBV4-3; D gene unclear. Germline V CDR1 and CDR2: LGHNA, YSLEER. The V and J ends lost 3 bases and 9 bases respectively, with 21 bases between them. The CDR3 runs 16 residues. The CDR3, as DNA: TGCGCCAGCAGCCAGAATGGAGATAGCCGCCTAGGTGAGCAGTTCTTC. It codes for CASSQNGDSRLGEQFF.

The V gene is TRBV2, the J gene TRBJ1-1; 10 nucleotides line up with TRBD1. The germline gives CDR1 SNHLY, CDR2 FYNNEI. The CDR3 runs 14 residues. The trim removed 6 bases at V and 5 bases at J, leaving 6 bases unmatched. DNA for the CDR3: TGTGCCAGCAGCCGACAGGGGGCGGGGACTGAAGCTTTCTTT. It translates to CASSRQGAGTEAFF.

This chain connects TRBV6-4 to TRBJ2-3; 8 bases align to TRBD2. Trimming cost V 7 bases and J 0 bases; bases outside gene matches: 12. CDR3 length: 17 amino acids. Per germline, CDR1 MRHNA and CDR2 SNTAGT. The DNA for the CDR3 is TGTGCCAGCACCGCACGGCTCTCTAGCGGGAGCACAGATACGCAGTATTTT. It yields the protein CASTARLSSGSTDTQYF.

The rearrangement links TRBV19 to TRBJ2-7; 12 bases line up with TRBD2. V shed 1 base, J shed 4 bases, and the junction held 2 bases outside the gene matches. CDR1 and CDR2 from the germline V gene are LNHDA and SQIVND (reference sequence). CDR3 size: 15 residues. In nucleotides, the CDR3 is TGTGCCAGTAGTATAGCCGGGACTAGCGGGTACGAGCAGTACTTC. Translation gives CASSIAGTSGYEQYF.

The gene calls are TRBV7-9 and TRBJ1-5, with 7 bases fitting TRBD1. Per the germline V gene, CDR1 is SEHNR and CDR2 is FQNEAQ (reference sequence). V shed 4 bases and J 0 bases; nucleotides not matched to a gene: 3. The CDR3 is 15 amino acids. CDR3 DNA: TGTGCCAGCAGCTCAGGGGGTAGTAGCAATCAGCCCCAGCATTTT. Translated, it gives CASSSGGSSNQPQHF.

In its sample, this clone was seen once. V usage is TRBV7-9 and J usage is TRBJ2-3, with 7 bases lining up with TRBD2. Germline V gene data show CDR1 as SEHNR and CDR2 as FQNEAQ (reference sequence). The junction had 9 bases not matched to a gene; V was cut back by 7 bases and J by 5 bases. The length of the CDR3 is 14 residues. The CDR3 is CASTPRGSKDTQYF. DNA of the CDR3: TGTGCCAGCACCCCCCGCGGGAGTAAAGATACGCAGTATTTT.

The rearrangement links TRBV7-2 to TRBJ1-4, with D hard to call. V lost 6 bases to trimming and J lost 7 bases, with 12 bases between them. The CDR3 extends over 13 amino acids. Germline V CDR1 and CDR2: SGHTA, FQGNSA. CDR3 coding DNA: TGTGCCAGCAGTGTAGGCGGTAGTGAAAAACTGTTTTTT. Protein: CASSVGGSEKLFF. The complete variable domain, with remaining parts taken from reference TRBV7-2 and TRBJ1-4, reads GAGVSQSPSNKVTEKGKDVELRCDPISGHTALYWYRQSLGQGLEFLIYFQGNSAPDKSGLPSDRFSAERTGGSVSTLTIQRTQQEDSAVYLCASSVGGSEKLFFGSGTQLSVL.

V gene TRBV5-5 combines with J gene TRBJ1-2; no firm D call. Germline V gene sequence: CDR1 SGHKS, CDR2 YYEKEE (reference sequence). V lost 0 bases to trimming and J lost 6 bases, with 12 bases between them. The CDR3 is made up of 14 amino acids. The CDR3 sequence is CASSLVADLNGYTF. The CDR3 DNA follows: TGTGCCAGCAGCTTGGTAGCTGATCTAAATGGCTACACCTTC.

V gene TRBV10-3 combines with J gene TRBJ2-7, with D possibly being TRBD2 (5 bases). The CDR3 totals 13 residues. CDR1 is ENHRY and CDR2 is SYGVKD in the germline V gene. V gave up 4 bases and J gave up 5 bases, with 12 bases separating them. The chain's CDR3 is CAISGGSFHEQYF. CDR3 in DNA: TGTGCCATCAGTGGTGGGAGCTTCCACGAGCAGTACTTC.

The chain links TRBV13 to TRBJ2-4; TRBD1 agrees at 7 bases. The CDR3 contains 13 residues. The germline gives CDR1 PRHDT, CDR2 FYEKMQ (reference sequence). Trimming cost V 5 bases and J 9 bases; bases outside gene matches: 7. In DNA form, the CDR3 reads TGTGCCAGCAGCCAAACAGGGGTCGGCATTCAGTACTTC. This codes for CASSQTGVGIQYF.

This clone has a single count. This chain connects TRBV29-1 to TRBJ2-5; 8 bases map to TRBD2. Looked up from germline, CDR1 is SQVTM and CDR2 is ANQGSEA. This CDR3 has 12 amino acids. V shed 4 bases and J 5 bases; nucleotides not matched to a gene: 3. The CDR3 region is CSVGLAMETQYF. As DNA, the CDR3 is TGCAGCGTTGGACTAGCGATGGAGACCCAGTACTTC.

The V call is TRBV6-5, the J call TRBJ1-5; D is uncertain. Deletions cut 10 bases from V and 6 bases from J, with 16 bases between. CDR3 length: 13 amino acids. Per germline, CDR1 MNHEY and CDR2 SVGAGI. CDR3 coding DNA: TGTGCCACCACCGTCGATTTTGGTCAGCCCCAGCATTTT. This sequence encodes CATTVDFGQPQHF.

In this sample, this clone turned up once. The chain uses TRBV20-1 and TRBJ2-3; unclear D gene. V dropped 7 bases and J dropped 6 bases, with 8 bases sitting between them. CDR1 is DFQATT, CDR2 SNEGSKA, per germline (reference sequence). The CDR3 runs to 10 residues. The CDR3 spells CSVLEDTQYF. The CDR3 nucleotides are TGCAGTGTGTTAGAGGATACGCAGTATTTT.

This chain joins TRBV28 and TRBJ2-1; D possibly corresponds to TRBD1 (5 bases). V gave up 1 base and J gave up 2 bases, with 15 bases separating them. The CDR3 covers 17 residues. The V gene's germline CDR1 is MDHEN and CDR2 SYDVKM. For the CDR3, the DNA is TGTGCCAGCAGTTTATCACAGGTGTACCAACCCTACAATGAGCAGTTCTTC. It yields the protein CASSLSQVYQPYNEQFF.

Note on this clone: This CDR3 is also generated by other DNA sequences in the sample. The chain links TRBV9 to TRBJ2-1, with D perhaps TRBD1 (5 bases). CDR1 and CDR2 (germline): SGDLS, YYNGEE. There are 15 residues in the CDR3. Between the trimmed V and J ends, which lost 1 base and 0 bases, there was a span of 8 bases. The CDR3 loop reads CASSVQGSSYNEQFF. The DNA for the CDR3 is TGTGCCAGCAGCGTACAGGGTTCCTCCTACAATGAGCAGTTCTTC.

This clone has a handful of counts. The V call is TRBV2, the J call TRBJ1-2; D ambiguous. The germline V gene encodes CDR1 SNHLY and CDR2 FYNNEI. Trimming cost V 7 bases and J 8 bases, with 14 bases left between them. This CDR3 is 12 amino acids long. The CDR3 DNA follows: TGTGCCAGCATCCTGAATTTCAAGGGCTACACCTTC. This sequence encodes CASILNFKGYTF.

This chain joins TRBV14 and TRBJ2-1; 9 bases align to TRBD2. CDR3 size: 16 residues. Trimming cost V 0 bases and J 5 bases; bases outside gene matches: 5. Germline V CDR1 and CDR2: SGHDN, FVKESK. The DNA for the CDR3 is TGTGCCAGCAGCCAAGATCTGAGGACTAGCGACAATGAGCAGTTCTTC. Protein: CASSQDLRTSDNEQFF.

This chain joins TRBV7-9 and TRBJ2-1; no firm D call. The V gene lost 2 bases and the J gene lost 2 bases, with 7 bases spanning the gap. Germline V gives CDR1 SEHNR, CDR2 FQNEAQ (reference sequence). The CDR3 runs 14 residues. CDR3 sequence (DNA): TGTGCCAGCAGCTTACTCCCGGCCTACAATGAGCAGTTCTTC. Protein sequence: CASSLLPAYNEQFF.

The rearrangement uses TRBV11-2 and TRBJ1-1, with D maybe TRBD1 (6 bases). V dropped 6 bases and J dropped 5 bases, with 19 bases sitting between them. The CDR3 loop spans 15 amino acids. Germline V gene data show CDR1 as SGHAT and CDR2 as FQNNGV. DNA of the CDR3: TGTGCCAGCAGTATACGACAGGTGGGAGTAACTGAAGCTTTCTTT. Its translation is CASSIRQVGVTEAFF.

The chain combines TRBV6-1 with TRBJ1-4, with unresolved D. Germline values: CDR1 MNHNS, CDR2 SASEGT. Trimming stripped 2 bases from V and 5 bases from J, with 6 bases between. The CDR3 extends over 13 amino acids. The CDR3 nucleotides read TGTGCCAGCAGTGAATCGCAGAATGAAAAACTGTTTTTT. It yields the protein CASSESQNEKLFF.

The DNA for the CDR3 is TGCGCCAGCAGCCAAAACGACAGGGGGAATGAGCAGTTCTTC. Protein product: CASSQNDRGNEQFF. J is TRBJ2-1 and V is TRBV5-1; 9 nucleotides agree with TRBD1. V was clipped by 4 bases and J by 7 bases; unmatched bases: 6. Germline assignment: CDR1 SGHRS and CDR2 YFSETQ. The length of the CDR3 is 14 residues.